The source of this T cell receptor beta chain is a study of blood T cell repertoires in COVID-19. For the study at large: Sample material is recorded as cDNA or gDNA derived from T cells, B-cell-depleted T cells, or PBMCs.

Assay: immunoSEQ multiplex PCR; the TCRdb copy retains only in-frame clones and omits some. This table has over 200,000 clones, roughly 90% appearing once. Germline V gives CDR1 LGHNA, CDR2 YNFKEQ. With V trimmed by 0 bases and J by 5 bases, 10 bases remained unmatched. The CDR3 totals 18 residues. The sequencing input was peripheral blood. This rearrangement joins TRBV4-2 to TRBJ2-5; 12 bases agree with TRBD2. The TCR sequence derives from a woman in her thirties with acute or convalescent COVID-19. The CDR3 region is CASSQDRSSGRAGETQYF. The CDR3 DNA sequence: TGTGCCAGCAGCCAAGATCGGTCTAGCGGGAGGGCCGGTGAGACCCAGTACTTC.